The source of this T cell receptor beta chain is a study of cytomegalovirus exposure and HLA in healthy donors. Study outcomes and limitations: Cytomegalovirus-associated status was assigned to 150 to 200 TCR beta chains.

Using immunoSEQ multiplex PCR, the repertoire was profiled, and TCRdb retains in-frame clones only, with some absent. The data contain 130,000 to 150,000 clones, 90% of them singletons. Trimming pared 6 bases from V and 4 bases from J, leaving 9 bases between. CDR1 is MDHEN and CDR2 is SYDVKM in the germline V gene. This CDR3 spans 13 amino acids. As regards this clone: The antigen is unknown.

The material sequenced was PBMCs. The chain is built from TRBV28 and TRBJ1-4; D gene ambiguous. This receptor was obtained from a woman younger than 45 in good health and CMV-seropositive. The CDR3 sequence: CASSRTNNEKLFF. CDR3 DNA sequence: TGTGCCAGCAGCCGAACAAATAATGAAAAACTGTTTTTT.